These T cell receptor beta chains were read from a single sample in a study of beta chain features in type 1 diabetes. Assay used: immunoSEQ multiplex PCR; TCRdb lists only in-frame clones, some missing. The sample holds under 300,000 clones, around 13% seen once. The material sequenced was naive CD4+ T cells from blood. The receptor set was obtained from a man between 25 and 39 years old with type 1 diabetes. The conserved cysteine and the conserved F or W are not part of the CDR3 here. Each record gives: V gene, J gene, CDR3 protein.

TRBV6-6,TRBJ1-5,AAGGRNQPQH
TRBV9,TRBJ2-1,ASSVVSSGGNEQF
TRBV7-9,TRBJ2-3,ASSLDSDTDTQY
TRBV5-1,TRBJ2-3,ASESGGSDTQY
TRBV29-1,.,SVGQGSYEQY
TRBV4-2,TRBJ2-7,ASSLGGSSYEQY
TRBV10-3,TRBJ2-7,AISVTGTGYEQY
TRBV19,TRBJ1-5,ASSIVEGPQPQH
TRBV2,TRBJ1-5,ASGDVGGSNQPQH
TRBV11-3,TRBJ1-2,ASSFGRSGGGYT
TRBV7-2,TRBJ2-7,ASSRGYEQY
TRBV7-9,TRBJ2-7,ASSSYTVGQGAIYEQY
TRBV14,TRBJ2-5,ASSQDRQTQY
TRBV7-8,TRBJ2-5,ASSLEGQLTWY
TRBV4-1,TRBJ1-5,ASSQEGQGDNQPQH
TRBV5-4,TRBJ2-2,ASRGGMAGELF
TRBV7-8,TRBJ2-3,ASSLAGLASDTQY
TRBV4-2,TRBJ2-1,ASSAPGIDNEQF
TRBV2,TRBJ2-7,ASSGTGHTYEQY
TRBV5-1,TRBJ2-1,ASSLGQGGNEQF
TRBV9,TRBJ1-2,ASSTGPEGGYT
TRBV5-1,TRBJ2-5,ASSLSHQETQY
TRBV19,TRBJ1-5,ASSIGQGGQPQH
TRBV27,TRBJ2-2,ASTHLAVGELF
TRBV5-1,TRBJ2-4,ASSIEYQAKNIQY
TRBV6-1,TRBJ2-3,ASRTLGGADTQY
TRBV5-1,TRBJ2-2,ASSYPDRGDGGELF
TRBV11-3,TRBJ2-3,ASSSRLAGRTDTQY
TRBV2,TRBJ1-2,ASSTTGNLIGYT
TRBV2,TRBJ2-3,ASSDSVAGTDTQY
TRBV18,TRBJ2-2,ASSPLRTGGNTGELF
TRBV5-1,TRBJ2-7,ASRIAPPYEQY
TRBV6-5,TRBJ1-5,ASSAVDRGRRH
TRBV2,TRBJ2-3,ASSEARGGPTDTQY
TRBV18,TRBJ2-2,AGGTSRTGELF
TRBV5-1,TRBJ1-2,ASSPGGRNPYGYT
TRBV25-1,TRBJ2-3,ASSEWGQGRSDTQY
TRBV25-1,TRBJ2-5,ASRTSGTETQY
TRBV4-1,TRBJ2-5,ASSARGIGQETQY
TRBV6-5,TRBJ2-3,ASSYTTGPDTQY
TRBV6-5,TRBJ2-7,ASSDLQGPDEQY
TRBV18,TRBJ1-5,ASSPRILDQPQH
TRBV2,TRBJ2-1,ASSEERDSYNEQF
TRBV9,TRBJ2-7,ASSAGLAGAREQY